Shown below are 4 T cell receptor beta chains from a single sample sequenced in a study of early T cells in non-severe SARS-CoV-2 infection. TCRdb re-called the 5' RACE reads with MiXCR, one entry per CDR3 protein. The sample lists approximately 20,000 distinct CDR3 sequences, roughly 4.4% occurring once. The sample comprised whole blood. Receptors were obtained from an adult who was a healthcare worker with PCR-confirmed SARS-CoV-2 infection or an uninfected control (not recorded which).

This clonotype has a count of ten or more. V gene TRBV7-3 combines with J gene TRBJ2-5; the D is unclear. V shed 0 bases and J shed 0 bases, with 5 bases lying between them. The CDR3 sequence is 14 residues long. Germline CDR1 reads SGHTA; CDR2 reads FQGTGA. The CDR3, as DNA: TGTGCCAGCAGCTTAACCGGCAACCAAGAGACCCAGTACTTC. Its translation is CASSLTGNQETQYF.

This clonotype was detected ten times or more. V gene TRBV18 combines with J gene TRBJ2-3; the match to TRBD1 covers 7 bases. The CDR3 consists of 15 residues. V gave up 4 bases and J gave up 1 base; unmatched junction bases: 5. Germline CDR1 KGHSH, CDR2 LQKENI. The CDR3 DNA is TGTGCCAGCTCACTCGGGACAGCCGGCACAGATACGCAGTATTTT. It translates to CASSLGTAGTDTQYF. Complete variable domain (other parts from reference TRBV18 and TRBJ2-3): NAGVMQNPRHLVRRRGQEARLRCSPMKGHSHVYWYRQLPEEGLKFMVYLQKENIIDESGMPKERFSAEFPKEGPSILRIQQVVRGDSAAYFCASSLGTAGTDTQYFGPGTRLTVL.

This clonotype was counted ten times or more. The rearrangement uses TRBV7-9 and TRBJ1-1; a possible D gene is TRBD1 (6 bases). The V gene's germline CDR1 is SEHNR and CDR2 FQNEAQ (reference sequence). CDR3 length: 15 residues. Trimming removed 5 bases at V and 6 bases at J, with 19 bases between. In nucleotides, the CDR3 is TGTGCCAGCAGCCCTCCCACCGGGGGCCGGGCTGAAGCTTTCTTT. It translates to CASSPPTGGRAEAFF.

A few counts support this clonotype. The chain uses TRBV11-2 and TRBJ1-1, with a weak D call TRBD1 (6 bases). The CDR3 contains 13 residues. Germline-derived CDR1 and CDR2 are SGHAT and FQNNGV. V was pared by 4 bases and J by 8 bases, with 14 bases between. The DNA for the CDR3 is TGTGCCAGCAGCTCCCTCCGGGGGCTGGAAGCTTTCTTT. Translation: CASSSLRGLEAFF. The whole variable domain, remainder taken from reference TRBV11-2 and TRBJ1-1, is EAGVAQSPRYKIIEKRQSVAFWCNPISGHATLYWYQQILGQGPKLLIQFQNNGVVDDSQLPKDRFSAERLKGVDSTLKIQPAKLEDSAVYLCASSSLRGLEAFFGQGTRLTVV.